The present TCR beta chain was sequenced within a study of human CD4 T cells and Enterobacteriaceae. After roughly 6-7 days, proliferating activated T cells were FACS-sorted as CFSE-low CD25+ ICOS+ cells. Sorted memory CD4+ T cells were CFSE-labeled and cultured 2:1 with irradiated antigen-pulsed autologous monocytes. Memory CD4+ T cells were sorted as all CD4+ cells except CD45RA+CCR7+CD95- naive cells, over 95% pure. Each monocyte received two bacterial particles; M. tuberculosis lysate was around 3 ug/ml. CFSE-low antigen-reactive cultures were sequenced at survey level. Profiling relied on immunoSEQ multiplex PCR, and the TCRdb table lists in-frame clones only, not all of them. The sample has hundreds of clones; around 40% are singletons. Regarding the study as a whole: Clonotypes shared across Enterobacteriaceae cultures were roughly 25-50% of unique rearrangements but roughly 65-93% of templates.

This CDR3 region has 11 residues. V lost 4 bases to trimming and J lost 3 bases, with 7 bases between them. The germline V gene has CDR1 DFQATT and CDR2 SNEGSKA (reference sequence). The clonotype comes from a human donor in good health. V gene TRBV20-1 combines with J gene TRBJ2-7; D uncertain. The material sequenced was bacteria-reactive CD4+ T cells grown in culture. Sample subset: CFSE-low proliferating memory CD4 T cells sorted after in vitro stimulation with a heat-inactivated bacterium or M. tuberculosis lysate. The DNA for the CDR3 is TGCAGTGCTAAGACAAACTACGAGCAGTACTTC. Translation gives CSAKTNYEQYF.